This T cell receptor (beta chain) was sequenced for a study of cytomegalovirus exposure and HLA in healthy donors. Study-level information: Within the Caucasian-associated ancestry cluster were roughly 79% of the approximately 400 genotyped donors. Regarding the study as a whole: Previously analyzed data showed that most TCR beta V segments were productive at a frequency of about 87% or about 30%. In presence/absence analyses, roughly uniform sequencing depth across donors was assumed.

As concerns this clone: Its antigen is not known.

The primer mix had 60 Vbeta and 13 Jbeta primers. The repertoire was sequenced with immunoSEQ multiplex PCR; TCRdb's copy has only in-frame clones and lacks some. This listing includes 45,000 to 65,000 clones. CDR3 size: 15 residues. Germline V gene lookup returns CDR1 MNHNS and CDR2 SASEGT. The receptor was derived from a man between 18 and 35 years old in good health and CMV-seropositive. The sample consisted of PBMCs. The chain recombines TRBV6-1 with TRBJ2-5, with TRBD1 matching over 7 bases. The J call may be in error: the DNA end matches TRBJ2-7 better. CDR3 sequence: CASSARQGEGDEQYF. CDR3 nucleotide sequence: TGTGCCAGCAGTGCCAGACAGGGAGAGGGGGACGAGCAGTACTTC.